This is a list of T cell receptor beta chains from one sample in a study of blood T cells in healthy people across ages. TCRdb re-derived calls from the 5' RACE reads in MiXCR, one entry per CDR3 protein. The data show hundreds of thousands of distinct CDR3 sequences, less than 40% seen once. Source material: blood. Receptors originate from a woman over 75 in good health. The CDR3 runs from the conserved cysteine through the conserved F or W. The D gene is left open where the match is weak. Only part of the rows carry a size: once, few, many, or a class if the clone is expanded.

V gene,J gene,clone size,D gene,CDR3 length,CDR3 DNA,CDR3 protein
TRBV24-1,TRBJ2-3,.,.,12,TGTGCCACCAGTGACCCCCCAGATACGCAGTATTTT,CATSDPPDTQYF
TRBV20-1,TRBJ2-5,many,.,14,TGCAGTGCTAGACCGGGACATGGTGGGGAGACCCAGTACTTC,CSARPGHGGETQYF
TRBV15,TRBJ2-1,many,TRBD2,17,TGTGCCACCAGCAGATCCCCGGGACTAGCGGGAGATAATGAGCAGTTCTTC,CATSRSPGLAGDNEQFF
TRBV28,TRBJ2-7,many,TRBD1,16,TGTGCCAGCACCGAAGGAGGGACAGGGGGCTCCTACGAGCAGTACTTC,CASTEGGTGGSYEQYF
TRBV18,TRBJ1-4,.,TRBD1,16,TGTGCCAGCTCATTCGGGACAGGGGGACCGAATGAAAAACTGTTTTTT,CASSFGTGGPNEKLFF
TRBV7-9,TRBJ1-6,few,TRBD1,15,TGTGCCAGCAGCGGTCGACAGGGGGTGAATTCACCCCTCCACTTT,CASSGRQGVNSPLHF
TRBV3-1,TRBJ2-5,many,TRBD1,15,TGTGCCAGCAGCCAAGGGACAGGGGTACAAGAGACCCAGTACTTC,CASSQGTGVQETQYF
TRBV27,TRBJ2-2,.,TRBD2,18,TGTGCCAGCAGTCCCCTCCCGCCTAGCGGGATAATTAGCGGGGAGCTGTTTTTT,CASSPLPPSGIISGELFF
TRBV30,TRBJ1-2,few,.,10,TGTGCCTGGATTGGGGGAGGCTACACCTTC,CAWIGGGYTF
TRBV27,TRBJ2-3,many,.,17,TGTGCCAGCAGCCCTATGCGGGTAGCGGCTAGCACAGATACGCAGTATTTT,CASSPMRVAASTDTQYF
TRBV20-1,TRBJ2-2,.,TRBD2,15,TGCAGTGGTCGGCGGGGGGGCACCAACACCGGGGAGCTGTTTTTT,CSGRRGGTNTGELFF
TRBV6-6,TRBJ2-5,many,TRBD2,15,TGTGCCAGCAGCGTTCTAGCGGGGGCTCAAGAGACCCAGTACTTC,CASSVLAGAQETQYF
TRBV7-2,TRBJ2-7,many,.,15,TGTGCCAGCAGCTTAGCTTGGCGGACAACCTACGAGCAGTACTTC,CASSLAWRTTYEQYF
TRBV6-5,TRBJ1-5,few,TRBD1,15,TGTGCCAGCAGTTACTCCCAGGGGGCCAGGGAGCCCCAGCATTTT,CASSYSQGAREPQHF
TRBV12-3/TRBV12-4,TRBJ1-1,few,.,15,TGTGCCAGCAGTGCTACCCCGGCCCAACACACTGAAGCTTTCTTT,CASSATPAQHTEAFF
TRBV5-1,TRBJ1-2,many,TRBD1,15,TGCGCCAGCAGCTTGACCGGGACAGCCACAGGAGGCTACACCTTC,CASSLTGTATGGYTF
TRBV15,TRBJ2-7,many,TRBD1,13,TGTGCCACCAGCAGAGCAGGGGGCCACGAGCAGTACTTC,CATSRAGGHEQYF
TRBV9,TRBJ2-1,.,.,15,TGTGCCAGCAGCGGCGGCGGGCTGGCTTACAATGAGCAGTTCTTC,CASSGGGLAYNEQFF
TRBV7-9,TRBJ2-1,.,TRBD2,16,TGTGCCAGCAGTGAACCACGGGGGGGACCCTACAATGAGCAGTTCTTC,CASSEPRGGPYNEQFF
TRBV7-2,TRBJ1-2,.,TRBD1,13,TGTGCCAGCAAACTCCGGGACAGCTTTGGCTACACCTTC,CASKLRDSFGYTF
TRBV6-1,TRBJ2-7,many,.,12,TGTGCCAGCAGTTACGAGGTTGGCGAGCAGTACTTC,CASSYEVGEQYF
TRBV5-5,TRBJ1-6,.,TRBD1,15,TGTGCCAGCAGCTTCCGAGGACAGGCCAAAGAGCACCTCCACTTT,CASSFRGQAKEHLHF
TRBV20-1,TRBJ1-2,many,.,12,TGCAGTGCTAGAGACCGATTCTATGGCTACACCTTC,CSARDRFYGYTF
TRBV6-5,TRBJ2-5,many,.,15,TGTGCCAGCAGTTACGGAGGACCAGGGGGGGAGACCCAGTACTTC,CASSYGGPGGETQYF
TRBV18,TRBJ2-1,many,TRBD1,15,TGTGCCAGCTCACCCGGACAGGGCTCCTACAATGAGCAGTTCTTC,CASSPGQGSYNEQFF
TRBV29-1,TRBJ2-7,.,.,12,TGCAGCGTTGAGGGGCCGTCCTACGAGCAGTACTTC,CSVEGPSYEQYF
TRBV5-1,TRBJ2-5,many,.,14,TGCGCCAGCAGCTGGCTAGGAACCCAAGAGACCCAGTACTTC,CASSWLGTQETQYF
TRBV20-1,TRBJ1-1,many,.,15,TGCAGTGCTAGAGAACCTATTACACCGTTACCTGAAGCTTTCTTT,CSAREPITPLPEAFF
TRBV20-1,TRBJ2-7,.,.,16,TGCAGTGCTAGTACTGGCGGGGCCTACTCCTACAATGAGCAGTACTTC,CSASTGGAYSYNEQYF
TRBV7-8,TRBJ2-7,many,.,16,TGTGCCAGCAGCTTACGCCCGATTCCCCAGGGCGACGAGCAGTACTTC,CASSLRPIPQGDEQYF
TRBV15,TRBJ2-5,many,.,11,TGTGCCACCAGCACGACTAAGACCCAGTACTTC,CATSTTKTQYF
TRBV15,TRBJ2-1,.,.,16,TGTGCCACCAGCAGAGATTTGGGCAGGACCTACAATGAGCAGTTCTTC,CATSRDLGRTYNEQFF
TRBV12-3/TRBV12-4,TRBJ1-5,many,.,14,TGTGCCAGCAGTTTATCAGGGACCAATCAGCCCCAGCATTTT,CASSLSGTNQPQHF
TRBV4-2,TRBJ2-7,many,TRBD2,16,TGTGCCAGCAGCCTGTTCGGGGCGGGGGATACCTACGAGCAGTACTTC,CASSLFGAGDTYEQYF
TRBV4-3,TRBJ2-7,many,.,14,TGCGCCAGCAGCCAAGGGGCCCAGGGAAACGAGCAGTACTTC,CASSQGAQGNEQYF
TRBV6-5,TRBJ2-3,many,.,14,TGTGCCAGCAGTTCCTTCGGGAGTCTTGGGACGCAGTATTTT,CASSSFGSLGTQYF
TRBV29-1,TRBJ1-2,.,TRBD1,15,TGCAGCGCCCTCTTCTACGGACAGGCCGTCTATGGCTACACCTTC,CSALFYGQAVYGYTF
TRBV20-1,TRBJ2-1,many,TRBD2,14,TGCAGTGCTAGAGCGAGCGGGGTGGGAGGCGAGCAGTTCTTC,CSARASGVGGEQFF
TRBV20-1,TRBJ2-7,many,.,15,TGCAGTGCTCCTTCCACCCTAAGAAGCTCCTACGAGCAGTACTTC,CSAPSTLRSSYEQYF
TRBV5-1,TRBJ1-1,.,TRBD1,17,TGCGCCAGCAGCCTCCGGACAGGGGCAAGAAAGAACACTGAAGCTTTCTTT,CASSLRTGARKNTEAFF
TRBV6-5,TRBJ1-2,.,.,12,TGTACCAGCGGCGCTCGGGAGCGTGGCTACACCTTC,CTSGARERGYTF
TRBV20-1,TRBJ2-5,many,.,16,TGCAGTGCACCGGGAATTCATCAGTGGAGACCAGAGACCCAGTACTTC,CSAPGIHQWRPETQYF
TRBV12-3/TRBV12-4,TRBJ2-1,many,.,11,TGTGCCACCTCGACCGCGCGGGAGCAGTTCTTC,CATSTAREQFF
TRBV27,TRBJ1-1,few,.,14,TGTGCCAGCAATAACGGCAGGGACGGAGCTGAAGCTTTCTTT,CASNNGRDGAEAFF
TRBV20-1,TRBJ2-5,few,.,12,TGCAGTGCTAGCGCAGGGGAGGAGACCCAGTACTTC,CSASAGEETQYF
TRBV6-5,TRBJ2-3,many,.,15,TGTGCCAGCAGTTACTCGAATTCCAGAACAGATACGCAGTATTTT,CASSYSNSRTDTQYF